This TCR beta chain was obtained from a study of CD8+ T cells in alopecia areata. Turning to the study itself: Treatment of the treated patients consisted of oral tofacitinib, 5 to 10 mg twice daily. Points from the study as a whole: Compared with mice, patients displayed less clear TCR sharing, possibly for HLA-related reasons. Scalp samples also contribute reads from the resident alphabeta T cells found in normal skin.

V was pared by 0 bases and J by 8 bases, with 7 bases of the junction left unmatched. The CDR3 covers 16 residues. Germline V gene lookup returns CDR1 LNHNV and CDR2 YYDKDF (reference sequence). Isolated RNA was reverse transcribed into cDNA used as the sequencing template. Libraries were prepared by immunoSEQ multiplex PCR; TCRdb keeps only in-frame clonotypes and omits some of them. The data hold about 150,000 clones, with about 51% observed a single time. Notes on this clone: The antigen is unknown. At the DNA level, this CDR3 is encoded by other sequences in the same sample as well.

The investigators collected lesional scalp punch biopsies and peripheral blood from alopecia areata patients. The genes are TRBV15 and TRBJ1-6; 7 bases are a match to TRBD1. Here the sequenced sample was CD8+ T cells sorted from blood, taken at week 0. This sequence was found in a human donor with alopecia areata. CDR3 nucleotide sequence: TGTGCCACCAGCAGAGATCGGCAGGGGGGTTATTCACCCCTCCACTTT. This translates into CATSRDRQGGYSPLHF.